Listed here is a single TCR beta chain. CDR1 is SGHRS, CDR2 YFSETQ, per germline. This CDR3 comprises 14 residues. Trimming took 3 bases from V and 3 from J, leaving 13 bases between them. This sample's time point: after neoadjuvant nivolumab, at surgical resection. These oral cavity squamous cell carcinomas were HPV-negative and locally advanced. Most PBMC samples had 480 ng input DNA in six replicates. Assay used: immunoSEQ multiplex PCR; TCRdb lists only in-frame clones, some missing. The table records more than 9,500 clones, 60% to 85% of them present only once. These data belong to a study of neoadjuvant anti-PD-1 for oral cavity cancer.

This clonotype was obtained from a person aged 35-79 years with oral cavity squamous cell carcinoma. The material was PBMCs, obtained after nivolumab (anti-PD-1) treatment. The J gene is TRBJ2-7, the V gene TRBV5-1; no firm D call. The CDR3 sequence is CASSSSPEFYEQYF. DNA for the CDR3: TGCGCCAGCAGCTCATCCCCGGAGTTCTACGAGCAGTACTTC. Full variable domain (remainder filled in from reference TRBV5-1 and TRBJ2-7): KAGVTQTPRYLIKTRGQQVTLSCSPISGHRSVSWYQQTPGQGLQFLFEYFSETQRNKGNFPGRFSGRQFSNSRSEMNVSTLELGDSALYLCASSSSPEFYEQYFGPGTRLTVT.